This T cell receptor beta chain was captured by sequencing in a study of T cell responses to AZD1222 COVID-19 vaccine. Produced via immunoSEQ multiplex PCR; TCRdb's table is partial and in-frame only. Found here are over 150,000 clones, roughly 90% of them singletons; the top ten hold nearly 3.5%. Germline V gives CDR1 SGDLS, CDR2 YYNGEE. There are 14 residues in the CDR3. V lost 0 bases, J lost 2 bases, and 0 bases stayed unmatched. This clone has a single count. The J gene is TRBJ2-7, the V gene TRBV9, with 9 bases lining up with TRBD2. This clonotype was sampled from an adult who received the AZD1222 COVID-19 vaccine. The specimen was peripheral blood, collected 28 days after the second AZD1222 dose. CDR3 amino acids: CASSVVAGAYEQYF. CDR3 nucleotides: TGTGCCAGCAGCGTAGTAGCGGGAGCCTACGAGCAGTACTTC.